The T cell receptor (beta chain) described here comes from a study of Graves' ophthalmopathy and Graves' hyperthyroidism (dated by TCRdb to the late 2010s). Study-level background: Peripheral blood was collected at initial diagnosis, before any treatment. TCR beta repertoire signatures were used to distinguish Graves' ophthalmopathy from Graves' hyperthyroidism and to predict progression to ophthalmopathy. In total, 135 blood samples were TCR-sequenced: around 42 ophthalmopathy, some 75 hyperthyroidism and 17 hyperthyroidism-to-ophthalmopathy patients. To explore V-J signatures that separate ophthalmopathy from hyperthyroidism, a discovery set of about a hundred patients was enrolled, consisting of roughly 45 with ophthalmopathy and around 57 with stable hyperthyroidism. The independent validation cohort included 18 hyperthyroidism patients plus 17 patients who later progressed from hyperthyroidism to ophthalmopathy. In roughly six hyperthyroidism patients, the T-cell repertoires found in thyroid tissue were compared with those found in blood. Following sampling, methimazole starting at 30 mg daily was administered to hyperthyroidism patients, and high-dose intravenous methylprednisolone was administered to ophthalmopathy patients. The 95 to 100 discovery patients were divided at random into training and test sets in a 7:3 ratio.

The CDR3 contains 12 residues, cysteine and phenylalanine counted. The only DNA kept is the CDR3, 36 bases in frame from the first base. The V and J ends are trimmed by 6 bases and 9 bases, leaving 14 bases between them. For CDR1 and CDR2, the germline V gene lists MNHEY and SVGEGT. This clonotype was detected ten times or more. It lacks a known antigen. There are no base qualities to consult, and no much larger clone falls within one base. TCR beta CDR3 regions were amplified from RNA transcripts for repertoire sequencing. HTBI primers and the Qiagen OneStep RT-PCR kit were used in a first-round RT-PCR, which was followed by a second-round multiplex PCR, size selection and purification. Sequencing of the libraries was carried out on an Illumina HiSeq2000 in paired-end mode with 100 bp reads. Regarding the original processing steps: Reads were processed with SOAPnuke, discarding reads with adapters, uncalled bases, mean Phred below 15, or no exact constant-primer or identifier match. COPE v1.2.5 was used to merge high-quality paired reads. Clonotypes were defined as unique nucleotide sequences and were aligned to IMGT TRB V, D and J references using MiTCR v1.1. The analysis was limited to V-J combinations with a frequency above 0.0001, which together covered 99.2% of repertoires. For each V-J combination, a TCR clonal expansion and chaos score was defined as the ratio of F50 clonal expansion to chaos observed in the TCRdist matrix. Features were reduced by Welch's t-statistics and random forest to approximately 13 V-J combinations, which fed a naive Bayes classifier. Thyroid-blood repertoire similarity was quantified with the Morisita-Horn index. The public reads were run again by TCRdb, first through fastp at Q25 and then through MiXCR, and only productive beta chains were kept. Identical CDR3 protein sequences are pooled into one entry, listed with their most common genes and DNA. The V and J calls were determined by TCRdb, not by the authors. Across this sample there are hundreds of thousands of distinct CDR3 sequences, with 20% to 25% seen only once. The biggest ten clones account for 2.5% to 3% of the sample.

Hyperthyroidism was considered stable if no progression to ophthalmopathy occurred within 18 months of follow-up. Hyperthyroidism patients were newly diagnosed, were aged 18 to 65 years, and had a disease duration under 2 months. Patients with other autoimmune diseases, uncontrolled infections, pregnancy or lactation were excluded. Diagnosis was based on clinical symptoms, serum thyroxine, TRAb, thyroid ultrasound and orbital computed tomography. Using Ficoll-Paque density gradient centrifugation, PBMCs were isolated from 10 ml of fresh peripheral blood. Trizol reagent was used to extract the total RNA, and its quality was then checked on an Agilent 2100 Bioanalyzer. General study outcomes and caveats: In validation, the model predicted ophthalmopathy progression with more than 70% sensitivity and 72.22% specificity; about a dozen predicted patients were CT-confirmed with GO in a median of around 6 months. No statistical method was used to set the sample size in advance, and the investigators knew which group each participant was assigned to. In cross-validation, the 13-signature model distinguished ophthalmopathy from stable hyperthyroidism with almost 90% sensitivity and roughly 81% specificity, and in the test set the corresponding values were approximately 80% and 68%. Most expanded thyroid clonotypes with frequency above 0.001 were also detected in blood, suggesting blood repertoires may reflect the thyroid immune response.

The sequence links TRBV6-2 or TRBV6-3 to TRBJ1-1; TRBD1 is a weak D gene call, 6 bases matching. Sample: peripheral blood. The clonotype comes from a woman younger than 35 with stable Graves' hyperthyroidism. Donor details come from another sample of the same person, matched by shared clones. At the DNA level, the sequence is TGTGCCAGCAGGTCAACGGGGGCACAAGCTTTCTTT. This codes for CASRSTGAQAFF.